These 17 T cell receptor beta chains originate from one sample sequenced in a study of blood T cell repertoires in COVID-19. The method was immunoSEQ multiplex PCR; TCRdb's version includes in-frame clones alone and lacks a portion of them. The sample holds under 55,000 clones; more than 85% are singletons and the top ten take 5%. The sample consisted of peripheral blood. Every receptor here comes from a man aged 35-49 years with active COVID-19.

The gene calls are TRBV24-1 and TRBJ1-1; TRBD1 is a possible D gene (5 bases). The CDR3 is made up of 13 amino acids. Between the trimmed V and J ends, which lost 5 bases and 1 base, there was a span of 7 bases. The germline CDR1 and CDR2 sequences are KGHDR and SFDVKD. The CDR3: CATSGDRNTEAFF. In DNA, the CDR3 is TGTGCCACCAGTGGCGACAGGAACACTGAAGCTTTCTTT.

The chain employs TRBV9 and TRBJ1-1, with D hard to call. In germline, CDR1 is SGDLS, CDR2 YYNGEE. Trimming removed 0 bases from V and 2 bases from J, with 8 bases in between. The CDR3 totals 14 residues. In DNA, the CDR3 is TGTGCCAGCAGCGTAGCGCGGGTTAACACTGAAGCTTTCTTT. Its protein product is CASSVARVNTEAFF.

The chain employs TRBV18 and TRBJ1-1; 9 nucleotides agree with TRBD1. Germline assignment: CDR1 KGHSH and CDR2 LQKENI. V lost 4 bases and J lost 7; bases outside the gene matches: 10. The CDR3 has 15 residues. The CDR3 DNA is TGTGCCAGCTCACGAGGAACAGGGGGCAGAAATGAAGCTTTCTTT. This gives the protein CASSRGTGGRNEAFF.

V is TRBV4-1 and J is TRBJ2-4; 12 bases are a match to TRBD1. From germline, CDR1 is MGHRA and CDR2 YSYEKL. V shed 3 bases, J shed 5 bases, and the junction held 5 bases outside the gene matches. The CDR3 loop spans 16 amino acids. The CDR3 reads CASSQGTGGGENIQYF. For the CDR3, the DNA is TGCGCCAGCAGCCAGGGGACAGGGGGCGGGGAAAACATTCAGTACTTC.

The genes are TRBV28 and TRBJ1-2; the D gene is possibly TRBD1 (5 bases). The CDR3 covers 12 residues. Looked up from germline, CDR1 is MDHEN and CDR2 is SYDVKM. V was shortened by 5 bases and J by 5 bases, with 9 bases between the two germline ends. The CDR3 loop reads CASSRQSYGYTF. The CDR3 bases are TGTGCCAGCAGTAGACAGTCTTATGGCTACACCTTC.

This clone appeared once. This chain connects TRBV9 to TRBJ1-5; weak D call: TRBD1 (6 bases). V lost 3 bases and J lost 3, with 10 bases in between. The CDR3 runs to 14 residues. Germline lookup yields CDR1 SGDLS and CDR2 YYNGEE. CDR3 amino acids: CASSAQGSNQPQHF. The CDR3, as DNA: TGTGCCAGCAGCGCCCAGGGGTCCAATCAGCCCCAGCATTTT.

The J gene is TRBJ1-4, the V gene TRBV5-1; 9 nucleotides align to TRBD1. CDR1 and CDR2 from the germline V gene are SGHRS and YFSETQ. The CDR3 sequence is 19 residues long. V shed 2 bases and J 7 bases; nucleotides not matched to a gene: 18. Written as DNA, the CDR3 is TGCGCCAGCAGCTTAAGGCCCAGGTGGGACAGGGCATATAGTGAAAAACTGTTTTTT. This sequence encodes CASSLRPRWDRAYSEKLFF.

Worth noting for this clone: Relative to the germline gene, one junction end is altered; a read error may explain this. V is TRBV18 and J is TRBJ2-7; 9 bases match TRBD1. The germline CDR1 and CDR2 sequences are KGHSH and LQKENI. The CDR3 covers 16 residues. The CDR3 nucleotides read TGTGCCAGCTCAGCACCCCCGGGACAGGGACTATACGAGCAGTACTTC. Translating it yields CASSAPPGQGLYEQYF.

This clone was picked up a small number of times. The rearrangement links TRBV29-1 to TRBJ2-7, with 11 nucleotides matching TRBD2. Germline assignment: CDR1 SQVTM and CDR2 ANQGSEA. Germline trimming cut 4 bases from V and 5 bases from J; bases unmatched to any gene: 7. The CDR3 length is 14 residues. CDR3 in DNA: TGCAGCGTTGCTGGGCTAGCGGGAGGTGACGAGCAGTACTTC. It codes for CSVAGLAGGDEQYF.

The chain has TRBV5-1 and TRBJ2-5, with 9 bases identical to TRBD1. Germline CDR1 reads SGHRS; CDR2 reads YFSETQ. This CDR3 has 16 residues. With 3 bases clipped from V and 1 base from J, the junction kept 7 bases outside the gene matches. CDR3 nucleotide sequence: TGCGCCAGCAGCTCCGGGGGGACAGGGCTCCAAGAGACCCAGTACTTC. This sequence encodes CASSSGGTGLQETQYF.

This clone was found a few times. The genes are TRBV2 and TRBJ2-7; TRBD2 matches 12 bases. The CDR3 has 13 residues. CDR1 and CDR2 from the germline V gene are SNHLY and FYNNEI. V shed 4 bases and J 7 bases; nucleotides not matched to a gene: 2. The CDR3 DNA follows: TGTGCCAGCAGTGCTAGCGGGAGGGGGGAGCAGTACTTC. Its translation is CASSASGRGEQYF.

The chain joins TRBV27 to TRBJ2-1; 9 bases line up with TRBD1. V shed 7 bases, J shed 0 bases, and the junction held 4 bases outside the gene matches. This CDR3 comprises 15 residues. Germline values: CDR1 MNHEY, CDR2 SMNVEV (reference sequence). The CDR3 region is CASNPGQGSYNEQFF. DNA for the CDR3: TGTGCCAGCAACCCGGGACAGGGCTCCTACAATGAGCAGTTCTTC.

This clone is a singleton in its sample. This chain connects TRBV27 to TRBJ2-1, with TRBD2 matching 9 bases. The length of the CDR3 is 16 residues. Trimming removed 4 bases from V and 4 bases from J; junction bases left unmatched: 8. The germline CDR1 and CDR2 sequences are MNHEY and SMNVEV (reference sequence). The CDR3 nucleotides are TGTGCCAGCAGTTCCATTCTAGCGGGAAGTTACAATGAGCAGTTCTTC. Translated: CASSSILAGSYNEQFF.

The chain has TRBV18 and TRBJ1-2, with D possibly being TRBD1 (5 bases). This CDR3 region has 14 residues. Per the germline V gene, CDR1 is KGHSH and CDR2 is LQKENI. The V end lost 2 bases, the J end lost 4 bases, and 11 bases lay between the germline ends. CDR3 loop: CASSPGEQVYGYTF. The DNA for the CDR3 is TGTGCCAGCTCACCAGGGGAACAGGTCTATGGCTACACCTTC.

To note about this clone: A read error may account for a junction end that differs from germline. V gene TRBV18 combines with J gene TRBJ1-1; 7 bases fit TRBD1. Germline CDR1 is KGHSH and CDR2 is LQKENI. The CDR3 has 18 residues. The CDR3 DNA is TGTGCCAGCACACCCTACTACAGGGGCTTTGGTACGGGCACTGAAGCTTTCTTT. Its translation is CASTPYYRGFGTGTEAFF.

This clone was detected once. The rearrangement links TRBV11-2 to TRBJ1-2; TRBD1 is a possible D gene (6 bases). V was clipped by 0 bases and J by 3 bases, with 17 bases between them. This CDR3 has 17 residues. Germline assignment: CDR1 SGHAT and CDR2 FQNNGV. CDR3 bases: TGTGCCAGCAGCTTAGACTTTGAGGACAGCGATTACTATGGCTACACCTTC. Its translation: CASSLDFEDSDYYGYTF.

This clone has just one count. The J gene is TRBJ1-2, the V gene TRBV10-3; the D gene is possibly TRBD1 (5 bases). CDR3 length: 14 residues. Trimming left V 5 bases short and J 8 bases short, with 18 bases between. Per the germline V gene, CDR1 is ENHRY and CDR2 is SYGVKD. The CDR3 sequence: CAISSGHSGSGYTF. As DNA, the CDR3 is TGTGCCATCAGTTCGGGCCATTCAGGGTCCGGCTACACCTTC.